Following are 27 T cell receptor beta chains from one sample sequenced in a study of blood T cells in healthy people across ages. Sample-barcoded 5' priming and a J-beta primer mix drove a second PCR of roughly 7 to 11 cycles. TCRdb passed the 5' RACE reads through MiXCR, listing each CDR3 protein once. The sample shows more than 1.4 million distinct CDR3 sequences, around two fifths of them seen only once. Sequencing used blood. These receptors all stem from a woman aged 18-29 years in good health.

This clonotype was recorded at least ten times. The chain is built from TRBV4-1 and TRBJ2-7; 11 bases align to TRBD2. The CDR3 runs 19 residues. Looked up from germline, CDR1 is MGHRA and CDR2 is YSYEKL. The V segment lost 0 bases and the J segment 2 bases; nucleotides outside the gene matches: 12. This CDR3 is CASSQDFKTSGATAYEQYF. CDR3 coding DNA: TGCGCCAGCAGCCAAGATTTTAAGACTAGCGGGGCGACCGCCTACGAGCAGTACTTC.

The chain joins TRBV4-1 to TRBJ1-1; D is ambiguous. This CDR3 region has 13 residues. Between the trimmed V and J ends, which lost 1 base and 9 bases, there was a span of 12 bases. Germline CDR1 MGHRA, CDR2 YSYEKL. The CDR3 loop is CASSQGTAGKAFF. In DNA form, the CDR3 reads TGCGCCAGCAGCCAAGGGACCGCGGGGAAAGCTTTCTTT.

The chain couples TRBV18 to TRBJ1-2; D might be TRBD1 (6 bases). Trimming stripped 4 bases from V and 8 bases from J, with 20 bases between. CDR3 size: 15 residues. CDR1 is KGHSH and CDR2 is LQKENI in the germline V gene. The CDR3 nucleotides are TGTGCCAGCTCACGGCTGTTGGACAGCCCTTCGGGCTACACCTTC. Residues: CASSRLLDSPSGYTF.

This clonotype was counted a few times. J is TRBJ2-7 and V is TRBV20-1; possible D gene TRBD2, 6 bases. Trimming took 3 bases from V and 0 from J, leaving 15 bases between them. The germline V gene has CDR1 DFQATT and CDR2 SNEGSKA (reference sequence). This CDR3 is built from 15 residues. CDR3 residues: CSASILGGDSYEQYF. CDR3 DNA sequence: TGCAGTGCTAGTATCCTTGGCGGGGACTCCTACGAGCAGTACTTC.

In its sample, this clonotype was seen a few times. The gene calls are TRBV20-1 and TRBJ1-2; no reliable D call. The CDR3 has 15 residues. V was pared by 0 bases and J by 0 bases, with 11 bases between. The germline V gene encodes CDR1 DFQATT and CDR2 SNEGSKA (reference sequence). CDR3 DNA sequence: TGCAGTGCTAGAGAGCTCGGAGATTCTAACTATGGCTACACCTTC. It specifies CSARELGDSNYGYTF.

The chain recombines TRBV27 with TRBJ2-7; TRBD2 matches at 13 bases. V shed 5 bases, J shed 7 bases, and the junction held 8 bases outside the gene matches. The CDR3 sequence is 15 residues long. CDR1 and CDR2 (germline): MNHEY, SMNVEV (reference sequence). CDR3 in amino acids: CASSTLAGGLHEQYF. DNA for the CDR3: TGTGCCAGCAGTACACTAGCGGGAGGGTTGCATGAGCAGTACTTC.

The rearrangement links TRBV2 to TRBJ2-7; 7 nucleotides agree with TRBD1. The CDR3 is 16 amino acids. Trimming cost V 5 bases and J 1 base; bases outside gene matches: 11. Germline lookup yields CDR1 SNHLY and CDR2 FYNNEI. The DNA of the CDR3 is TGTGCCAGCAGTCCGGGACAGAAGAAAAATTCCTACGAGCAGTACTTC. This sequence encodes CASSPGQKKNSYEQYF.

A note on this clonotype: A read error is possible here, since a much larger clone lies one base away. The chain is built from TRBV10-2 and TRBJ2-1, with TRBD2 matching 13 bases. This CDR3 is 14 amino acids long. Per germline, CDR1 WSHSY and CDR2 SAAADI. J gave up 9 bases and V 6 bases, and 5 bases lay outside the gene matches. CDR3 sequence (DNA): TGCGCCAGCAGCCCGAGACTAGCGGGAGGTGAGCAGTTCTTC. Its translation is CASSPRLAGGEQFF.

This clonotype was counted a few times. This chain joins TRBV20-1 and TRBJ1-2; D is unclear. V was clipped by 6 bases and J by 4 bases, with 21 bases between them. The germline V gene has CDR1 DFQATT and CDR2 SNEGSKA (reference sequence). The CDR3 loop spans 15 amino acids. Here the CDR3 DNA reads TGCAGTGCACCTTCGGAGGGCAGGAAGTTCTATGGCTACACCTTC. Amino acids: CSAPSEGRKFYGYTF.

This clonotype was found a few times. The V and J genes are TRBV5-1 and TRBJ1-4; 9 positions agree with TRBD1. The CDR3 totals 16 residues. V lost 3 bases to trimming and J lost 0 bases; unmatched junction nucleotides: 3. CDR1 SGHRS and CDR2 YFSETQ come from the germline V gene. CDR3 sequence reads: CASSSRQGATNEKLFF. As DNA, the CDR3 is TGCGCCAGCAGCTCCCGACAGGGGGCAACTAATGAAAAACTGTTTTTT.

The CDR3, as DNA: TGCAGCGGGGGAGCGGGGAGCTCCTACAATGAGCAGTACTTC. As protein: CSGGAGSSYNEQYF. V and J are TRBV29-1 and TRBJ2-1; 7 nucleotides align to TRBD2. The last part of the DNA fits TRBJ2-7 better; the J call may be wrong. Germline V gene lookup returns CDR1 SQVTM and CDR2 ANQGSEA. The CDR3 consists of 14 residues.

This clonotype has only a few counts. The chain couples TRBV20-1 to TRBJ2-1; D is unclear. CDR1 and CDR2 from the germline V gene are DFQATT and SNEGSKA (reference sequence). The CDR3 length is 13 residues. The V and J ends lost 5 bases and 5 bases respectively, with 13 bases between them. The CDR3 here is CSALRTDHNEQFF. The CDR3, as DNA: TGCAGTGCTCTCCGGACCGACCACAATGAGCAGTTCTTC.

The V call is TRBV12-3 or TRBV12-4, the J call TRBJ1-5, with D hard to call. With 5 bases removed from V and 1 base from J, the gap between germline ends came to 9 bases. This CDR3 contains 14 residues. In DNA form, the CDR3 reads TGTGCCAGCAGTGTAGTAGGGAGCAATCAGCCCCAGCATTTT. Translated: CASSVVGSNQPQHF.

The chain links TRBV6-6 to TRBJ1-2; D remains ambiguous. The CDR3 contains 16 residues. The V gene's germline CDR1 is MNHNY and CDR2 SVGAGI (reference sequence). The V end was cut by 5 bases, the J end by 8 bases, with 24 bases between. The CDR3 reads CASSEFMGSQGGGYTF. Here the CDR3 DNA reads TGTGCCAGCAGTGAGTTCATGGGCTCCCAAGGCGGGGGCTACACCTTC.

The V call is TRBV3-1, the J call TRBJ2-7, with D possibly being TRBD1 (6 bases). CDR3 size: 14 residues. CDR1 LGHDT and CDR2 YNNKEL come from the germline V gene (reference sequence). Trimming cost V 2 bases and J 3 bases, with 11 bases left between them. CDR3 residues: CASSQRQDSYEQYF. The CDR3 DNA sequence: TGTGCCAGCAGCCAACGACAGGATAGCTACGAGCAGTACTTC.

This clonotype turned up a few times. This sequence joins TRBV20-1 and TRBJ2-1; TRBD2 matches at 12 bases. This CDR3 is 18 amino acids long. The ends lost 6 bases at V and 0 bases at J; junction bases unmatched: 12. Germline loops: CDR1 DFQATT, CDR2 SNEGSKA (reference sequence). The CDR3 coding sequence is TGCAGTGCAACCCCTTCTAGCGGGAGGGGAGCCTCCTACAATGAGCAGTTCTTC. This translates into CSATPSSGRGASYNEQFF.

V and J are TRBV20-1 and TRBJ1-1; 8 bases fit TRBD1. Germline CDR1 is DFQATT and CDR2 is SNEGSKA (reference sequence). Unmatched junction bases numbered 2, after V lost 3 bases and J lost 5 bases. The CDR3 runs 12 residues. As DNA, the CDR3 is TGCAGTGCTAGTAACAGGGGGACTGAAGCTTTCTTT. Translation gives CSASNRGTEAFF.

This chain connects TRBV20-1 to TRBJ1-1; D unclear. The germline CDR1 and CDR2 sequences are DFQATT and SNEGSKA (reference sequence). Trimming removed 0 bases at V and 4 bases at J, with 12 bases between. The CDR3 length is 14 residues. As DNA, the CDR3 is TGCAGTGCTAGAGATTCGGCGGGATTCACTGAAGCTTTCTTT. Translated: CSARDSAGFTEAFF.

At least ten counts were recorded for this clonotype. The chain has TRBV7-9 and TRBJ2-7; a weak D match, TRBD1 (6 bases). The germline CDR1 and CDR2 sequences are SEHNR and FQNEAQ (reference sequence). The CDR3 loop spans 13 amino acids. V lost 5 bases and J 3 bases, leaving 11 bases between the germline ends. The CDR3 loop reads CASSLTGFYEQYF. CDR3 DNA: TGTGCCAGCAGCCTAACAGGGTTCTACGAGCAGTACTTC.

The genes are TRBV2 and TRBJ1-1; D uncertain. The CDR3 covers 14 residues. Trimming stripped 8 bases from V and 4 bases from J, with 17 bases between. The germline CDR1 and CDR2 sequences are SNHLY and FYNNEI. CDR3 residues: CASGVQAGVTEAFF. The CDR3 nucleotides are TGTGCCAGCGGGGTCCAGGCAGGAGTCACTGAAGCTTTCTTT.

CDR3 in amino acids: CASSPTGGRSKNIQYF. In DNA, the CDR3 is TGTGCCAGCAGTCCAACAGGGGGCAGGTCCAAAAACATTCAGTACTTC. V gene TRBV12-3 or TRBV12-4 combines with J gene TRBJ2-4; 9 positions agree with TRBD1. The CDR3 spans 16 residues. Unmatched junction bases numbered 7, after V lost 5 bases and J lost 2 bases.

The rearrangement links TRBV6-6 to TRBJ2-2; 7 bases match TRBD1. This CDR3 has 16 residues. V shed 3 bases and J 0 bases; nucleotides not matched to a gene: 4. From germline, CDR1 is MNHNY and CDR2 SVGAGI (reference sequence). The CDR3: CASSYGTAANTGELFF. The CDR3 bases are TGTGCCAGCAGTTATGGGACAGCAGCGAACACCGGGGAGCTGTTTTTT.

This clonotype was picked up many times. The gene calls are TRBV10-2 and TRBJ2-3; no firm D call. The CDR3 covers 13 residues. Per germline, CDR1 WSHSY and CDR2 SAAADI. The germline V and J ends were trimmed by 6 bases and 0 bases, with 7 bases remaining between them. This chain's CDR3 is CASRQLSTDTQYF. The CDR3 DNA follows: TGCGCCAGCAGGCAGCTTAGCACAGATACGCAGTATTTT.

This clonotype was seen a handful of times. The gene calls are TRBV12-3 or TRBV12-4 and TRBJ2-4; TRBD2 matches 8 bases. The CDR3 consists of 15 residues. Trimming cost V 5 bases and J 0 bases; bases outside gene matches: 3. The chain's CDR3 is CASSPAGAAKNIQYF. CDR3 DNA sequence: TGTGCCAGCAGTCCAGCGGGAGCAGCCAAAAACATTCAGTACTTC.

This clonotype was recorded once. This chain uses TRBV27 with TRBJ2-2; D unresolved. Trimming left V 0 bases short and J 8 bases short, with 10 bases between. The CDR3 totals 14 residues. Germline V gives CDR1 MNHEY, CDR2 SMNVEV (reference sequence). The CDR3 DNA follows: TGTGCCAGCAGTTTATCGGGTTTAAGTGGGGAGCTGTTTTTT. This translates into CASSLSGLSGELFF.

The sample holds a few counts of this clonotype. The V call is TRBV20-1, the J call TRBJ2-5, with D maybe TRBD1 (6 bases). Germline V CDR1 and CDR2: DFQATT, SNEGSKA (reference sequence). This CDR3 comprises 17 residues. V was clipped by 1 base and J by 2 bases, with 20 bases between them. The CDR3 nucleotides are TGCAGTGCTAGAGTGGGGGCCGGGGAGCGGCCACAAGAGACCCAGTACTTC. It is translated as CSARVGAGERPQETQYF.

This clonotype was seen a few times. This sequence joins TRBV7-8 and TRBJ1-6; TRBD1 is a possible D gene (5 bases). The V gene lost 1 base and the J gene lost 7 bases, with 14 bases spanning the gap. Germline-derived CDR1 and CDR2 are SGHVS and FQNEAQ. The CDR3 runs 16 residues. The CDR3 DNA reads TGTGCCAGCAGCTTAGTTGGGGGAGCGGGAAATTCACCCCTCCACTTT. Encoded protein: CASSLVGGAGNSPLHF.